This passage covers 25 T cell receptor beta chains from one sample sequenced in a study of T cells after yellow fever vaccination. TCRdb reanalysed the 5' RACE reads using MiXCR and keeps one entry per CDR3 protein. The repertoire includes a few hundred thousand distinct CDR3 sequences, about 4% of them detected once, and approximately 23% sits in the top ten. Sequencing was performed on PBMCs, taken 5 days after the yellow fever booster vaccination. The receptors shown here come from a young man who received the YFV17D yellow fever vaccine.

This clonotype was recorded at least ten times. The chain combines TRBV25-1 with TRBJ1-5; D unresolved. In germline, CDR1 is MGHDK, CDR2 SYGVNS. The length of the CDR3 is 12 residues. Trimming shortened V by 8 bases and J by 4 bases, and 9 bases separated the two germline ends. CDR3 DNA sequence: TGTGCCAGCCGCGCGGGGAATCAGCCCCAGCATTTT. Translating gives CASRAGNQPQHF.

The chain joins TRBV18 to TRBJ2-1; the D gene is possibly TRBD2 (7 bases). The CDR3 totals 15 residues. Per germline, CDR1 KGHSH and CDR2 LQKENI. Trimming shortened V by 5 bases and J by 7 bases, and 18 bases separated the two germline ends. The CDR3 sequence: CASSNGGPVWNEQFF. In DNA, the CDR3 is TGTGCCAGCTCAAACGGGGGGCCGGTGTGGAATGAGCAGTTCTTC.

This clonotype was observed a few times. This chain joins TRBV6-1 and TRBJ1-5, with 11 bases aligning to TRBD1. The CDR3 runs to 14 residues. Losses at the gene ends were 7 bases for V and 5 bases for J; bases not matched to a gene: 4. The germline gives CDR1 MNHNS, CDR2 SASEGT. CDR3 region: CASTWDRGDQPQHF. In nucleotides, the CDR3 is TGTGCCAGCACCTGGGACAGGGGGGATCAGCCCCAGCATTTT.

The rearrangement joins TRBV7-2 to TRBJ2-3; maybe TRBD2 (6 bases). Germline CDR1 is SGHTA and CDR2 is FQGNSA. V dropped 1 base and J dropped 3 bases, with 17 bases sitting between them. The CDR3 contains 17 residues. CDR3 in amino acids: CASSLGLRGSTTDTQYF. In nucleotides, the CDR3 is TGTGCCAGCAGCTTAGGTCTCCGGGGGTCAACTACAGATACGCAGTATTTT.

The chain combines TRBV5-1 with TRBJ2-7; tentatively, D is TRBD2 (7 bases). There are 13 residues in the CDR3. Per the germline V gene, CDR1 is SGHRS and CDR2 is YFSETQ. The ends were cut back, 3 bases at V and 9 bases at J, with 16 bases in the middle. The CDR3 DNA reads as TGCGCCAGCAGCTCCGGGGGGCGGATGCGGCAGTACTTC. Its translation: CASSSGGRMRQYF.

This clonotype has just a few counts. The rearrangement uses TRBV7-2 and TRBJ2-5, with TRBD2 matching over 7 bases. V gave up 1 base and J gave up 4 bases; unmatched junction bases: 12. Looked up from germline, CDR1 is SGHTA and CDR2 is FQGNSA. This CDR3 contains 17 residues. In nucleotides, the CDR3 is TGTGCCAGCAGCTTAGATCCCCCGACTAGCAGACGAGAGACCCAGTACTTC. The encoded protein is CASSLDPPTSRRETQYF.

The sample holds a few counts of this clonotype. The chain recombines TRBV4-2 with TRBJ1-1, with 10 bases aligning to TRBD1. V was pared by 1 base and J by 3 bases, with 8 bases of the junction left unmatched. Germline V CDR1 and CDR2: LGHNA, YNFKEQ. This CDR3 is 17 amino acids long. CDR3 DNA: TGTGCCAGCAGCCAAGGGGGTGGAGGACAGGGGGACACTGAAGCTTTCTTT. Translating gives CASSQGGGGQGDTEAFF.

This chain links TRBV9 with TRBJ1-6; no clear D gene. This CDR3 contains 13 residues. Deletions cut 0 bases from V and 9 bases from J, with 7 bases between. Per germline, CDR1 SGDLS and CDR2 YYNGEE. CDR3 loop: CASSVAQPSPLHF. The DNA of the CDR3 is TGTGCCAGCAGCGTAGCTCAACCTTCACCCCTCCACTTT.

The table lists this clonotype with a few counts. The gene calls are TRBV4-3 and TRBJ2-3; a weak D match, TRBD1 (5 bases). Trimming shortened V by 1 base and J by 0 bases, and 14 bases separated the two germline ends. Looked up from germline, CDR1 is LGHNA and CDR2 is YSLEER. CDR3 size: 17 residues. CDR3 in amino acids: CASSQVQGNPSTDTQYF. The CDR3 DNA reads as TGCGCCAGCAGCCAAGTCCAGGGAAATCCTAGCACAGATACGCAGTATTTT.

This clonotype was counted a few times. The CDR3 protein is CASTLSLVAGTGGETQYF. CDR3 sequence (DNA): TGTGCCAGCACCCTTTCCCTCGTGGCCGGGACAGGGGGTGAGACCCAGTACTTC. The rearrangement joins TRBV3-1 to TRBJ2-5; 11 bases agree with TRBD1. The J segment lost 5 bases and the V segment lost 7 bases, leaving 18 bases of the junction unmatched. Germline CDR1 is LGHDT and CDR2 is YNNKEL (reference sequence). The CDR3 spans 18 residues.

This clonotype was observed a handful of times. This chain uses TRBV7-6 with TRBJ2-2, with 12 bases that match TRBD1. Trimming removed 3 bases from V and 6 bases from J; junction bases left unmatched: 2. This CDR3 comprises 15 residues. Germline CDR1 is SGHVS and CDR2 is FNYEAQ. In nucleotides, the CDR3 is TGTGCCAGCAGCTTGGGGACAGGGGGCTCCGGGGAGCTGTTTTTT. It translates to CASSLGTGGSGELFF.

This clonotype was seen at least ten times. This chain links TRBV7-6 with TRBJ1-2; no clear D gene. Germline CDR1 is SGHVS and CDR2 is FNYEAQ. The V end was cut by 1 base, the J end by 6 bases, with 9 bases between. This CDR3 is built from 13 residues. The CDR3 reads CASSLGQSNGYTF. The CDR3, as DNA: TGTGCCAGCAGCTTAGGGCAGTCCAATGGCTACACCTTC.

This clonotype was counted many times. This chain uses TRBV5-1 with TRBJ1-1; 7 bases match TRBD1. Germline CDR1 SGHRS, CDR2 YFSETQ. The CDR3 totals 17 residues. Trimming cost V 0 bases and J 5 bases; bases outside gene matches: 13. CDR3 sequence: CASSLAARGRMDTEAFF. In DNA form, the CDR3 reads TGCGCCAGCAGCTTGGCGGCTAGGGGGCGGATGGATACTGAAGCTTTCTTT.

The J gene is TRBJ2-7, the V gene TRBV20-1; D is perhaps TRBD1 or TRBD2 (5 bases each). With 6 bases removed from V and 2 bases from J, the gap between germline ends came to 17 bases. Germline V CDR1 and CDR2: DFQATT, SNEGSKA (reference sequence). The CDR3 spans 14 residues. The CDR3 DNA follows: TGCAGTGCCTCACGTCTTTCGGGGCCCTACGAGCAGTACTTC. Amino acids: CSASRLSGPYEQYF.

This clonotype has only a few counts. V gene TRBV20-1 combines with J gene TRBJ1-1; D not resolved. The CDR3 length is 12 residues. Germline V gene data show CDR1 as DFQATT and CDR2 as SNEGSKA (reference sequence). V lost 7 bases, J lost 1 base, and 10 bases lay in between. CDR3 sequence reads: CSVPESNTEAFF. For the CDR3, the DNA is TGCAGTGTCCCTGAGTCGAACACTGAAGCTTTCTTT.

This clonotype showed up just a few times. CDR3 in amino acids: CASNPGGTAAYEQYF. The CDR3 region has the DNA TGTGCCAGCAACCCTGGTGGGACAGCTGCCTACGAGCAGTACTTC. V is TRBV6-2 or TRBV6-3 and J is TRBJ2-7; the match to TRBD1 covers 7 bases. V shed 7 bases and J 2 bases; nucleotides not matched to a gene: 11. Germline V gene data show CDR1 as MNHEY and CDR2 as SVGEGT. This CDR3 comprises 15 residues.

V gene TRBV18 combines with J gene TRBJ2-7; perhaps TRBD2 as D (6 bases). Trimming pared 3 bases from V and 6 bases from J, leaving 12 bases between. The germline V gene has CDR1 KGHSH and CDR2 LQKENI. This CDR3 contains 13 residues. CDR3 DNA: TGTGCCAGCTCACCTTCCTCAGCGGGCGAGCAGTACGTC. This sequence encodes CASSPSSAGEQYV.

Many counts were recorded for this clonotype. This sequence joins TRBV19 and TRBJ2-7; no firm D call. The CDR3 consists of 16 residues. CDR1 and CDR2 (germline): LNHDA, SQIVND (reference sequence). Deletions cut 5 bases from V and 0 bases from J, with 17 bases between. Written as DNA, the CDR3 is TGTGCCAGTAGTCGCTTTGGCGAAACAACCTCCTACGAGCAGTACGTC. It codes for CASSRFGETTSYEQYV.

The table lists this clonotype with many counts. V usage is TRBV6-5 and J usage is TRBJ1-4; 9 positions agree with TRBD1. The CDR3 loop spans 16 amino acids. Trimming took 0 bases from V and 5 from J; bases not matched to a gene: 4. Germline V gene data show CDR1 as MNHEY and CDR2 as SVGAGI. The CDR3 DNA reads as TGTGCCAGCAGTTACTCGGAAACAGGGGGCAATGAAAAACTGTTTTTT. Its protein product is CASSYSETGGNEKLFF.

V usage is TRBV12-3 or TRBV12-4 and J usage is TRBJ1-5, with D unclear. Trimming removed 6 bases at V and 3 bases at J, with 9 bases between. The CDR3 is 13 residues long. For the CDR3, the DNA is TGTGCCAGCAGCGGACTGGCCAATCAGCCCCAGCATTTT. Its protein is CASSGLANQPQHF.

This clonotype was detected many times. The V call is TRBV7-9, the J call TRBJ2-1; tentatively, D is TRBD1 or TRBD2 (5 bases each). Deletions cut 1 base from V and 10 bases from J, with 17 bases between. Germline-derived CDR1 and CDR2 are SEHNR and FQNEAQ (reference sequence). There are 15 residues in the CDR3. This CDR3 is CASSLGWDVAGEQFF. Written as DNA, the CDR3 is TGTGCCAGCAGCTTAGGGTGGGACGTCGCTGGGGAGCAGTTCTTC.

The sample holds a few counts of this clonotype. V is TRBV20-1 and J is TRBJ2-7, with TRBD2 matching 8 bases. The CDR3 runs 13 residues. V lost 6 bases and J lost 5; bases outside the gene matches: 9. Germline lookup yields CDR1 DFQATT and CDR2 SNEGSKA (reference sequence). CDR3 DNA: TGCAGTGCGCTCCCGGGCGGGGGGCACGAGCAGTACTTC. Translated, it gives CSALPGGGHEQYF.

This clonotype was found many times. The chain has TRBV7-2 and TRBJ1-1; no firm D call. Trimming left V 4 bases short and J 7 bases short, with 13 bases between. CDR1 is SGHTA and CDR2 is FQGNSA in the germline V gene. CDR3 size: 13 residues. The CDR3: CASSYGSSLEAFF. The CDR3 DNA sequence: TGTGCCAGCAGCTACGGCAGCTCTCTTGAAGCTTTCTTT.

This clonotype was recorded a few times. The V gene is TRBV5-1, the J gene TRBJ2-1; either TRBD1 or TRBD2 may fit D (5 bases each). CDR3 size: 16 residues. The germline gives CDR1 SGHRS, CDR2 YFSETQ. V was cut by 4 bases and J by 6 bases, with 20 bases left in between. CDR3 amino acids: CASSPTGRVRSNEQFF. The CDR3, as DNA: TGCGCCAGCAGCCCGACGGGACGTGTCAGGTCCAATGAGCAGTTCTTC. Using reference TRBV5-1 and TRBJ2-1 for the parts outside the CDR3, the full variable domain is KAGVTQTPRYLIKTRGQQVTLSCSPISGHRSVSWYQQTPGQGLQFLFEYFSETQRNKGNFPGRFSGRQFSNSRSEMNVSTLELGDSALYLCASSPTGRVRSNEQFFGPGTRLTVL.

The V and J genes are TRBV20-1 and TRBJ2-1; D is possibly TRBD2 (6 bases). Germline values: CDR1 DFQATT, CDR2 SNEGSKA (reference sequence). The CDR3 runs to 12 residues. The V end was cut by 4 bases, the J end by 4 bases, with 8 bases between. CDR3 sequence: CSAKGLYNEQFF. CDR3 sequence (DNA): TGCAGTGCTAAGGGACTTTACAATGAGCAGTTCTTC.